This T cell receptor beta chain originates from a study of cytomegalovirus exposure and HLA in healthy donors. Study in general: When 300 to 400 donors were genotyped, around 77% of them were found to fall in the Caucasian-associated ancestry cluster. Whole-study findings and limits: Indistinguishable V segments such as TRBV6-2 and TRBV6-3 were excluded. With DRB1 most and HLA-C fewest, TCR association rates differed between HLA loci in a later analysis.

The CDR3 contains 14 residues. CDR1 LNHDA and CDR2 SQIVND come from the germline V gene (reference sequence). Deletions cut 1 base from V and 10 bases from J, with 11 bases between. To note about this clone: No antigen is known for it.

The PCR had 60 Vbeta and 13 Jbeta primers. In the original analysis: Counted up in a later analysis, unique TCR beta chains came to about 80 million, with 9.5 million to 13 million shared. The repertoire was sequenced with immunoSEQ multiplex PCR; TCRdb's copy has only in-frame clones and lacks some. The DNA gave D and trimming, while V, J and clone size come from that table. The sample includes around 210,000 clones, about three quarters of them seen just once. This sequence was found in a boy between 10 and 17 years old in good health and CMV-seronegative. Sequenced material: PBMCs. This chain joins TRBV19 and TRBJ1-6, with D hard to call. CDR3: CASSIGGRGSPLHF. For the CDR3, the DNA is TGTGCCAGTAGTATAGGAGGGAGAGGATCACCCCTCCACTTT.